Below are 23 T cell receptor beta chains sequenced from a single sample in a study of early T cells in non-severe SARS-CoV-2 infection (dated by TCRdb to about 2021). The method was 5' RACE. The sequencer was a NextSeq 500. TCRdb reprocessing: public reads trimmed at Q25 with fastp, clones called with MiXCR, in-frame beta chains kept. Here each entry gathers all rows of one CDR3 protein and keeps the most common genes and DNA. This sample is represented by 60,000 or so distinct CDR3 sequences; under 15% of them were singletons. 9% to 10% of the sample is taken by the ten largest. This specimen consisted of whole blood, obtained at baseline. The receptor source for this set is an adult who was a healthcare worker with PCR-confirmed SARS-CoV-2 infection or an uninfected control (not recorded which).

This chain connects TRBV7-8 to TRBJ2-7; TRBD2 matches at 11 bases. J was trimmed by 6 bases and V by 4 bases; bases with no gene match: 8. The CDR3 contains 15 residues. The V gene's germline CDR1 is SGHVS and CDR2 FQNEAQ. The CDR3 loop reads CASSSQLAGASEQYF. CDR3 DNA: TGTGCCAGCAGCTCCCAACTAGCGGGAGCCTCCGAGCAGTACTTC.

This clonotype was seen many times. The chain links TRBV7-9 to TRBJ1-3; 9 bases line up with TRBD1. The V segment lost 9 bases and the J segment 6 bases; nucleotides outside the gene matches: 6. This CDR3 has 13 amino acids. Germline V lookup: CDR1 SEHNR, CDR2 FQNEAQ (reference sequence). The CDR3 region has the DNA TGTGCCAGTCAACGGACAGGGGAAAACACCATATATTTT. The encoded protein is CASQRTGENTIYF.

The rearrangement joins TRBV7-9 to TRBJ2-3; D is perhaps TRBD1 or TRBD2 (6 bases each). Germline loops: CDR1 SEHNR, CDR2 FQNEAQ (reference sequence). The CDR3 length is 15 residues. Trimming removed 3 bases from V and 2 bases from J, with 12 bases in between. The CDR3 DNA sequence: TGTGCCAGCAGCTTCGTGGGGGGCGACACAGATACGCAGTATTTT. It translates to CASSFVGGDTDTQYF.

Only a few counts were recorded for this clonotype. The chain links TRBV29-1 to TRBJ2-7, with D possibly being TRBD2 (6 bases). The CDR3 length is 11 residues. V gave up 1 base and J gave up 6 bases, with 7 bases separating them. CDR1 is SQVTM and CDR2 is ANQGSEA in the germline V gene. In DNA form, the CDR3 reads TGCAGCGTTGAAGTGACTAGCGAGCAGTACTTC. It specifies CSVEVTSEQYF.

This chain's CDR3 is CASSFVGQGHEQFF. CDR3 in DNA: TGTGCCAGCAGCTTCGTCGGACAGGGACATGAGCAGTTCTTC. This chain uses TRBV7-6 with TRBJ2-1; 8 bases line up with TRBD1. This CDR3 comprises 14 residues. CDR1 and CDR2 (germline): SGHVS, FNYEAQ. The V segment lost 3 bases and the J segment 8 bases; nucleotides outside the gene matches: 6.

The V and J genes are TRBV6-2 or TRBV6-3 and TRBJ2-1; 8 nucleotides line up with TRBD1. This CDR3 has 14 residues. V trimming: 6 bases; J trimming: 4 bases; junction bases outside the gene matches: 5. The V gene's germline CDR1 is MNHEY and CDR2 SVGEGT. CDR3 nucleotide sequence: TGTGCCAGCAGGATGACAGGGGTATACAATGAGCAGTTCTTC. It codes for CASRMTGVYNEQFF.

This chain joins TRBV7-6 and TRBJ2-2, with unresolved D. This CDR3 comprises 15 residues. The germline CDR1 and CDR2 sequences are SGHVS and FNYEAQ. With 2 bases removed from V and 2 bases from J, the gap between germline ends came to 9 bases. CDR3 in amino acids: CASSLLLTNTGELFF. The CDR3 DNA follows: TGTGCCAGCAGCTTACTATTAACCAACACCGGGGAGCTGTTTTTT.

This clonotype was detected only a few times. This rearrangement joins TRBV20-1 to TRBJ2-7, with D perhaps TRBD2 (5 bases). This CDR3 has 17 residues. The V and J ends lost 5 bases and 0 bases respectively, with 23 bases between them. CDR1 and CDR2 from the germline V gene are DFQATT and SNEGSKA (reference sequence). The CDR3 nucleotides are TGCAGTGCTCTCCCCGCCGTGGATAGCGAGATCTCCTACGAGCAGTACTTC. It translates to CSALPAVDSEISYEQYF.

The chain links TRBV19 to TRBJ1-2; D ambiguous. The germline gives CDR1 LNHDA, CDR2 SQIVND (reference sequence). The V end was cut by 0 bases, the J end by 8 bases, with 22 bases between. The CDR3 is 17 amino acids. The CDR3 here is CASSIDSRTLDQKGYTF. The CDR3, as DNA: TGTGCCAGTAGTATAGATAGCAGGACGCTGGATCAAAAGGGCTACACCTTC.

The chain has TRBV6-6 and TRBJ2-5; D unclear. Germline-derived CDR1 and CDR2 are MNHNY and SVGAGI (reference sequence). This CDR3 is built from 11 residues. Trimming shortened V by 4 bases and J by 2 bases, and 2 bases separated the two germline ends. Here the CDR3 reads CASSSQETQYF. In nucleotides, the CDR3 is TGTGCCAGCAGTTCGCAAGAGACCCAGTACTTC.

The chain has TRBV6-6 and TRBJ2-7; D might be TRBD2 (6 bases). V was cut by 6 bases and J by 5 bases, with 23 bases left in between. CDR3 length equals 16 residues. Looked up from germline, CDR1 is MNHNY and CDR2 is SVGAGI (reference sequence). The CDR3 sequence is CASRTRRAGLHHEQYF. CDR3 nucleotide sequence: TGTGCCAGCAGGACGAGGCGGGCGGGATTGCACCACGAGCAGTACTTC.

Only a few counts were recorded for this clonotype. The J gene is TRBJ2-5, the V gene TRBV5-1; unclear D gene. CDR1 and CDR2 from the germline V gene are SGHRS and YFSETQ. The ends were cut back, 1 base at V and 2 bases at J, with 9 bases in the middle. The CDR3 is 14 amino acids. This CDR3 is CASSLRSVQETQYF. CDR3 DNA: TGCGCCAGCAGCTTGCGGTCAGTTCAAGAGACCCAGTACTTC.

The chain carries TRBV11-2 and TRBJ2-4, with D perhaps matching TRBD1 or TRBD2 (5 bases each). In germline, CDR1 is SGHAT, CDR2 FQNNGV. Trimming left V 1 base short and J 0 bases short, with 10 bases between. The CDR3 spans 16 residues. This CDR3 is CASSLGDLLAKNIQYF. The DNA for the CDR3 is TGTGCCAGCAGCTTAGGGGACCTTCTAGCCAAAAACATTCAGTACTTC.

This clonotype was seen only a few times. The chain combines TRBV4-1 with TRBJ2-7; 11 nucleotides agree with TRBD2. With 1 base clipped from V and 3 bases from J, the junction kept 8 bases outside the gene matches. Germline CDR1 MGHRA, CDR2 YSYEKL. The CDR3 consists of 17 residues. CDR3 sequence reads: CASSQGGQGLAVYEQYF. The CDR3 nucleotides read TGCGCCAGCAGCCAAGGAGGTCAGGGACTAGCGGTCTACGAGCAGTACTTC.

V usage is TRBV4-1 and J usage is TRBJ2-7; D not resolved. Germline V gene data show CDR1 as MGHRA and CDR2 as YSYEKL. This CDR3 contains 17 residues. Trimming pared 0 bases from V and 6 bases from J, leaving 21 bases between. CDR3 in amino acids: CASSQDRVQVRALEQYF. The DNA for the CDR3 is TGCGCCAGCAGCCAAGATAGGGTTCAAGTACGGGCCCTCGAGCAGTACTTC.

This clonotype has ten or more counts. The chain carries TRBV6-5 and TRBJ2-1, with 8 bases identical to TRBD2. The CDR3 runs 15 residues. Unmatched junction bases numbered 8, after V lost 6 bases and J lost 4 bases. In germline, CDR1 is MNHEY, CDR2 SVGAGI. This chain's CDR3 is CASRYTSGQYNEQFF. The CDR3 nucleotides read TGTGCCAGCAGATACACTAGCGGACAGTACAATGAGCAGTTCTTC.

V usage is TRBV7-3 and J usage is TRBJ2-6, with D perhaps matching TRBD1 (5 bases). Trimming took 1 base from V and 0 from J, leaving 7 bases between them. Germline CDR1 and CDR2: SGHTA and FQGTGA. The CDR3 runs 16 residues. The CDR3 protein is CASSLIRDSGANVLTF. The CDR3 nucleotides are TGTGCCAGCAGCTTAATCAGGGACTCTGGGGCCAACGTCCTGACTTTC.

The gene calls are TRBV7-9 and TRBJ2-3; no reliable D call. CDR1 is SEHNR and CDR2 is FQNEAQ in the germline V gene (reference sequence). This CDR3 is built from 14 residues. Trimming took off 5 bases at V and 5 bases at J, with 14 bases between the two ends. CDR3 in amino acids: CASSPPTRIDTQYF. The CDR3 DNA reads TGTGCCAGCAGCCCACCCACACGGATAGATACGCAGTATTTT.

This clonotype was counted between two and nine times. The chain recombines TRBV28 with TRBJ2-7, with TRBD1 matching over 7 bases. The CDR3 spans 10 residues. The germline gives CDR1 MDHEN, CDR2 SYDVKM. V trimming: 6 bases; J trimming: 7 bases; junction bases outside the gene matches: 0. The CDR3 sequence is CASRQGEQYF. The CDR3 DNA sequence: TGTGCCAGCAGACAGGGGGAGCAGTACTTC. Complete variable domain (other parts from reference TRBV28 and TRBJ2-7): DVKVTQSSRYLVKRTGEKVFLECVQDMDHENMFWYRQDPGLGLRLIYFSYDVKMKEKGDIPEGYSVSREKKERFSLILESASTNQTSMYLCASRQGEQYFGPGTRLTVT.

This clonotype occurred a few times. The V gene is TRBV7-9, the J gene TRBJ2-5; 9 nucleotides align to TRBD2. The CDR3 spans 14 residues. The germline V gene has CDR1 SEHNR and CDR2 FQNEAQ (reference sequence). V was clipped by 6 bases and J by 6 bases; unmatched bases: 8. CDR3 sequence (DNA): TGTGCCAGCAGTTCGCGGGAGGGCCGTCAGACCCAGTACTTC. It yields the protein CASSSREGRQTQYF. The complete variable domain, with remaining parts taken from reference TRBV7-9 and TRBJ2-5, reads DTGVSQNPRHKITKRGQNVTFRCDPISEHNRLYWYRQTLGQGPEFLTYFQNEAQLEKSRLLSDRFSAERPKGSFSTLEIQRTEQGDSAMYLCASSSREGRQTQYFGPGTRLLVL.

The CDR3 region is CSARDIGRYNEQFF. The CDR3, as DNA: TGCAGTGCTAGAGATATCGGCAGATACAATGAGCAGTTCTTC. The J gene is TRBJ2-1, the V gene TRBV20-1; D is unresolved. This CDR3 comprises 14 residues. Trimming pared 0 bases from V and 4 bases from J, leaving 10 bases between. Germline loops: CDR1 DFQATT, CDR2 SNEGSKA (reference sequence).

This clonotype turned up a few times. The chain joins TRBV4-2 to TRBJ2-1; the match to TRBD2 covers 8 bases. J was trimmed by 4 bases and V by 3 bases; bases with no gene match: 8. The CDR3 loop spans 16 amino acids. Per the germline V gene, CDR1 is LGHNA and CDR2 is YNFKEQ. The DNA for the CDR3 is TGTGCCAGCAGCCAGGGACTAGTGGCACTATACAATGAGCAGTTCTTC. This encodes CASSQGLVALYNEQFF.

In regard to this clonotype: The junction and the germline gene differ at one end; a read error may be behind it. The chain links TRBV28 to TRBJ1-6; 7 bases align to TRBD1. The CDR3 is made up of 15 amino acids. Germline CDR1 and CDR2: MDHEN and SYDVKM. Here the CDR3 reads CASRGKQGNNSPLHF. The CDR3 DNA is TGTGCCAGCAGGGGGAAACAGGGGAATAATTCACCCCTCCATTTT.